Following are 2 T cell receptor beta chains from one sample sequenced in a study of blood T cells in healthy people across ages. Together with a sample-barcoded 5' primer, a J-beta primer mix was included in a second PCR lasting roughly 6 to 12 cycles. One entry per CDR3 protein results from TCRdb running MiXCR on the 5' RACE reads. The sample lists hundreds of thousands of distinct CDR3 sequences; around 49% were seen once. Specimen: blood. The receptor source for this set is a woman in her sixties in good health.

This clonotype was seen a few times. CDR3 sequence (DNA): TGTGCCAGCAGCCAAGTGGGCGGGACAGGGGCGCGCGAGCAGTACTTC. This sequence encodes CASSQVGGTGAREQYF. The chain uses TRBV14 and TRBJ2-7; 10 positions match TRBD1. Looked up from germline, CDR1 is SGHDN and CDR2 is FVKESK. The CDR3 consists of 16 residues. Trimming cost V 1 base and J 6 bases; bases outside gene matches: 9.

As for this clonotype: One base away lies a much larger clone, so this may be a sequencing read error. The V gene is TRBV10-3, the J gene TRBJ2-6, with D perhaps TRBD1 (6 bases). The CDR3 has 17 amino acids. Germline lookup yields CDR1 ENHRY and CDR2 SYGVKD. V shed 0 bases and J shed 0 bases, with 9 bases lying between them. In DNA form, the CDR3 reads TGTGCCATCAGTGAGTCATCAGGGGACTCTGGGGCCAACGTCCTGACTTTC. This translates into CAISESSGDSGANVLTF.